This TCR beta chain was sequenced for a study of blood T cell repertoires in COVID-19. Study overall: Italy, Spain and the United States were the sources of the convalescent and acute COVID-19 samples. Sources were T cells, B-cell-depleted T cells, or PBMCs; the material itself was cDNA or gDNA.

Germline V gene sequence: CDR1 MDHEN, CDR2 SYDVKM. The CDR3 spans 14 residues. V was clipped by 2 bases and J by 0 bases, with 7 bases between them. As originally analysed: Amplification with reference gene primers provided the estimates of nucleated cell counts. Libraries were prepared by immunoSEQ multiplex PCR; TCRdb keeps only in-frame clonotypes and omits some of them. For V, J and clone size, that table is used; D and trimming come from the DNA. The sample has roughly 150,000 clones, 65% to 85% seen once; the top ten hold approximately 13%. The TCR sequence derives from a woman of 80 years or more with acute or convalescent COVID-19. This rearrangement joins TRBV28 to TRBJ1-2; D is uncertain. The sequenced material came from peripheral blood. The CDR3 protein is CASSLTLSNYGYTF. CDR3 nucleotides: TGTGCCAGCAGTTTAACTCTTTCTAACTATGGCTACACCTTC.